The 22 T cell receptor beta chains below come from one sample, sequenced in a study of T cell responses to AZD1222 COVID-19 vaccine (dated by TCRdb to the early 2020s). The time point label for this specimen denotes: baseline before first vaccination. Libraries were made using the immunoSEQ multiplex PCR assay. This is the immuneACCESS table as TCRdb keeps it, with only in-frame sequences that have V and J called. A part of the clones is gone; compared with another copy, unresolved V genes explain less than half, and the rest is unexplained. The sample has 150,000 to 200,000 clones on record, more than 85% of them singletons. The ten largest clones take up approximately 0.88% of the sample. The input for sequencing was peripheral blood, taken on day 0 of AZD1222 vaccination. Receptor source: an adult in good health.

The rearrangement uses TRBV2 and TRBJ2-3; 11 positions match TRBD2. Germline V gene sequence: CDR1 SNHLY, CDR2 FYNNEI. Losses at the gene ends were 6 bases for V and 2 bases for J; bases not matched to a gene: 7. The CDR3 spans 16 residues. The CDR3 region has the DNA TGTGCCAGCAGACTCACGACTAGCGGGGCCACAGATACGCAGTATTTT. Translation gives CASRLTTSGATDTQYF.

The chain uses TRBV29-1 and TRBJ1-2, with a weak D call TRBD1 (5 bases). The CDR3 contains 14 residues. V lost 7 bases and J 4 bases, leaving 19 bases between the germline ends. Per the germline V gene, CDR1 is SQVTM and CDR2 is ANQGSEA. The CDR3 DNA follows: TGCAGCGCGAAACGGGCGTTCGGGGCCTATGGCTACACCTTC. This gives the protein CSAKRAFGAYGYTF.

The rearrangement joins TRBV13 to TRBJ1-2, with D possibly matching TRBD1 (5 bases). Germline CDR1 and CDR2: PRHDT and FYEKMQ (reference sequence). This CDR3 region has 13 residues. The V and J ends lost 5 bases and 5 bases respectively, with 12 bases between them. The CDR3 sequence is CASSPTARYGYTF. The CDR3 DNA reads as TGTGCCAGCAGCCCGACAGCCAGATATGGCTACACCTTC.

This chain uses TRBV13 with TRBJ1-2, with a tentative D call TRBD1 (5 bases). Trimming shortened V by 6 bases and J by 0 bases, and 26 bases separated the two germline ends. Germline V lookup: CDR1 PRHDT, CDR2 FYEKMQ (reference sequence). The CDR3 contains 19 residues. The CDR3 DNA reads TGTGCCAGCAGTGGGGTCCGGGACGGCAGGTCAAAAACTAACTATGGCTACACCTTC. This gives the protein CASSGVRDGRSKTNYGYTF.

A note on this clone: Germline is not matched at one junction end, which may reflect a read error. The genes are TRBV6-5 and TRBJ1-1; a weak D match, TRBD1 (6 bases). Germline CDR1 and CDR2: MNHEY and SVGAGI. The CDR3 consists of 14 residues. The CDR3 DNA reads TGTGCCAGCAGAGAGCCCAACCAGGGGAATGAAGCTTTTTTT. It codes for CASREPNQGNEAFF.

J is TRBJ1-1 and V is TRBV24-1; possibly TRBD1 for D (5 bases). Germline CDR1 KGHDR, CDR2 SFDVKD. CDR3 length equals 14 residues. Deletions cut 9 bases from V and 3 bases from J, with 16 bases between. The CDR3 sequence: CATWRGEQDTEAFF. The DNA for the CDR3 is TGTGCCACCTGGCGGGGGGAACAGGACACTGAAGCTTTCTTT.

CDR3 sequence (DNA): TGTGCCAGCAGTTTGTTTGGGGGGTATAGCAATCAGCCCCAGCATTTT. Encoded protein: CASSLFGGYSNQPQHF. The J gene is TRBJ1-5, the V gene TRBV28; TRBD1 is a possible D gene (5 bases). The V gene's germline CDR1 is MDHEN and CDR2 SYDVKM. V lost 3 bases and J 0 bases, leaving 12 bases between the germline ends. This CDR3 contains 16 residues.

This chain uses TRBV28 with TRBJ1-1; 7 nucleotides agree with TRBD1. CDR1 is MDHEN and CDR2 is SYDVKM in the germline V gene. This CDR3 is built from 15 residues. V lost 3 bases to trimming and J lost 5 bases; unmatched junction nucleotides: 9. CDR3 sequence: CASSLGGQIRTEAFF. CDR3 sequence (DNA): TGTGCCAGCAGTTTGGGGGGACAGATTCGGACTGAAGCTTTCTTT. The full variable domain, completed using reference TRBV28 and TRBJ1-1, is DVKVTQSSRYLVKRTGEKVFLECVQDMDHENMFWYRQDPGLGLRLIYFSYDVKMKEKGDIPEGYSVSREKKERFSLILESASTNQTSMYLCASSLGGQIRTEAFFGQGTRLTVV.

This clone was observed a single time. This chain uses TRBV6-1 with TRBJ1-2; D is undetermined. The germline CDR1 and CDR2 sequences are MNHNS and SASEGT. V dropped 1 base and J dropped 4 bases, with 10 bases sitting between them. The CDR3 is 14 amino acids. This CDR3 is CASSEGGGGYGYTF. CDR3 sequence (DNA): TGTGCCAGCAGTGAAGGGGGTGGTGGCTATGGCTACACCTTC.

This chain uses TRBV9 with TRBJ2-7; TRBD1 matches at 8 bases. Unmatched junction bases numbered 12, after V lost 4 bases and J lost 3 bases. The CDR3 has 16 amino acids. The V gene's germline CDR1 is SGDLS and CDR2 YYNGEE. Here the CDR3 reads CASSPRWQGAIYEQYF. As DNA, the CDR3 is TGTGCCAGCAGCCCCAGATGGCAGGGGGCTATCTACGAGCAGTACTTC.

The chain recombines TRBV9 with TRBJ2-1, with 13 nucleotides matching TRBD2. Germline values: CDR1 SGDLS, CDR2 YYNGEE. With V trimmed by 3 bases and J by 7 bases, 7 bases remained unmatched. The CDR3 runs 16 residues. The CDR3: CASSDTSGGAGNEQFF. The CDR3, as DNA: TGTGCCAGCAGCGATACTAGCGGGGGGGCGGGTAATGAGCAGTTCTTC.

The chain couples TRBV7-2 to TRBJ2-1, with D possibly being TRBD1 or TRBD2 (6 bases each). The germline V gene encodes CDR1 SGHTA and CDR2 FQGNSA. Trimming removed 5 bases from V and 7 bases from J, with 15 bases in between. The CDR3 is 14 residues long. The CDR3 DNA follows: TGTGCCAGCAGCCCCAGGGGACTTCGGAATGAGCAGTTCTTC. It is translated as CASSPRGLRNEQFF.

This clone was seen only a few times. The genes are TRBV11-2 and TRBJ1-2, with a possible D match to TRBD1 (6 bases). CDR1 and CDR2 (germline): SGHAT, FQNNGV. The CDR3 is 13 amino acids. Trimming pared 5 bases from V and 7 bases from J, leaving 14 bases between. The CDR3 sequence: CASSRNQGPGYTF. Here the CDR3 DNA reads TGTGCCAGCAGCCGTAACCAGGGGCCTGGCTACACCTTC.

This chain links TRBV27 with TRBJ1-3; tentative D call: TRBD1 (6 bases). The CDR3 spans 14 residues. V was clipped by 2 bases and J by 4 bases, with 9 bases between them. CDR1 MNHEY and CDR2 SMNVEV come from the germline V gene (reference sequence). The chain's CDR3 is CASSLQGSGNTIYF. The CDR3 DNA reads TGTGCCAGCAGTTTACAGGGGTCCGGAAACACCATATATTTT.

The chain uses TRBV2 and TRBJ1-6, with TRBD1 as a possible D gene (5 bases). The V and J ends lost 3 bases and 9 bases respectively, with 6 bases between them. Germline lookup yields CDR1 SNHLY and CDR2 FYNNEI. CDR3 length equals 12 residues. CDR3 nucleotide sequence: TGTGCCAGCAGTGAGACAGCTTCACCCCTCCACTTT. Translated: CASSETASPLHF. Supplemented by reference TRBV2 and TRBJ1-6, the full variable domain reads EPEVTQTPSHQVTQMGQEVILRCVPISNHLYFYWYRQILGQKVEFLVSFYNNEISEKSEIFDDQFSVERPDGSNFTLKIRSTKLEDSAMYFCASSETASPLHFGNGTRLTVT.

As DNA, the CDR3 is TGTGCCATCAGCAGACAGGTAAATCAGCCCCAGCATTTT. It encodes CAISRQVNQPQHF. This chain joins TRBV10-3 and TRBJ1-5; perhaps TRBD1 as D (6 bases). This CDR3 is 13 amino acids long. Germline V gene sequence: CDR1 ENHRY, CDR2 SYGVKD. The V and J ends lost 6 bases and 4 bases respectively, with 10 bases between them.

The chain uses TRBV30 and TRBJ1-5; TRBD1 might be the D (5 bases). CDR3 length: 14 amino acids. Trimming took 1 base from V and 3 from J, leaving 10 bases between them. Germline loops: CDR1 GTSNPN, CDR2 SVGIG (reference sequence). CDR3 DNA sequence: TGTGCCTGGAGTGCGGGGACGATCAATCAGCCCCAGCATTTT. Encoded protein: CAWSAGTINQPQHF.

The gene calls are TRBV12-3 or TRBV12-4 and TRBJ1-4; D perhaps matches TRBD1 (6 bases). V shed 6 bases and J shed 11 bases, with 16 bases lying between them. This CDR3 spans 13 amino acids. The CDR3 reads CASRLQGGGKLFF. The CDR3 DNA reads as TGTGCCAGCAGATTACAGGGTGGTGGGAAACTGTTTTTT.

This chain links TRBV7-2 with TRBJ1-3; D gene ambiguous. Deletions cut 3 bases from V and 7 bases from J, with 10 bases between. Germline CDR1 and CDR2: SGHTA and FQGNSA. This CDR3 region has 13 residues. For the CDR3, the DNA is TGTGCCAGCAGCTTCGCGGGGATTAACACCATATATTTT. It translates to CASSFAGINTIYF.

V is TRBV6-2 or TRBV6-3 and J is TRBJ2-3, with 8 nucleotides matching TRBD1. The CDR3 is 16 amino acids. Germline V gene sequence: CDR1 MNHEY, CDR2 SVGEGT. V trimming: 6 bases; J trimming: 1 base; junction bases outside the gene matches: 9. The CDR3 here is CASSVIGTGRTDTQYF. In nucleotides, the CDR3 is TGTGCCAGCAGCGTAATCGGGACAGGACGCACAGATACGCAGTATTTT.

The CDR3 DNA is TGTGCCAGCAGCCGCGGGACAGCGAACTATGGCTACACCTTC. Its protein is CASSRGTANYGYTF. The rearrangement joins TRBV7-9 to TRBJ1-2, with TRBD1 identical over 7 bases. This CDR3 is built from 14 residues. CDR1 and CDR2 from the germline V gene are SEHNR and FQNEAQ (reference sequence). V gave up 5 bases and J gave up 2 bases; unmatched junction bases: 5.

The rearrangement uses TRBV7-2 and TRBJ2-5; D unclear. Trimming stripped 1 base from V and 1 base from J, with 10 bases between. The germline gives CDR1 SGHTA, CDR2 FQGNSA. CDR3 length equals 15 residues. The CDR3 protein is CASSLGGYRQETQYF. The CDR3, as DNA: TGTGCCAGCAGCTTAGGGGGATACCGCCAAGAGACCCAGTACTTC.